This T cell receptor (beta chain) was documented in a study of T cells in Graves' hyperthyroidism and ophthalmopathy. Study-wide results and caveats: Ophthalmopathy was distinguished from stable hyperthyroidism by 13 V-J signatures.

Template material for amplifying TCR beta CDR3 regions consisted of RNA transcripts. With the HTBI primer set, the TCR CDR3 went through a first round of RT-PCR. TCRdb reprocessed the multiplex PCR reads via MiXCR and lists one record per CDR3 protein. The repertoire holds about 290,000 distinct CDR3 sequences, with 12% to 15% as singletons. This clonotype has more than one count but fewer than ten. As yet, its antigen is unknown. This receptor was identified in a woman aged 35 to 49 with Graves' hyperthyroidism. Sequencing input: blood.

The CDR3 DNA sequence: TGTGCCACCAGTACTGGGACTAGCGGGCGGTTCAATGAGCAGTTCTTC. Translating it yields CATSTGTSGRFNEQFF. The chain couples TRBV24-1 to TRBJ2-1; 12 bases match TRBD2. This CDR3 spans 16 amino acids. Germline lookup yields CDR1 KGHDR and CDR2 SFDVKD. After removal of 6 bases from V and 6 bases from J, the junction contained 8 bases not matched to a gene.